The TCR beta chain described here comes from a study of blood T cells in healthy people across ages. Looked up from germline, CDR1 is SGDLS and CDR2 is YYNGEE. Unmatched junction bases numbered 5, after V lost 0 bases and J lost 1 base. The CDR3 spans 16 residues. Primed by a sample-barcoded 5' primer and a J-beta primer mix, a second PCR proceeded for about 6 to 11 cycles. Every single cDNA molecule received a tag from a template-switch adaptor with 12 random nucleotides. TCRdb re-derived calls from the 5' RACE reads in MiXCR, one entry per CDR3 protein. Of roughly 2 million distinct CDR3 sequences in the sample, around half were seen once. The extraction recovered at least 5.5 micrograms of total RNA per sample. General study points: Roughly linear declines in TCR beta diversity per million T cells occurred with age.

This clonotype has more than one count but fewer than ten. Its specificity is not known. This receptor was identified in a middle-aged woman in good health. The gene calls are TRBV9 and TRBJ2-7, with 9 bases lining up with TRBD1. Material for sequencing was blood. The CDR3 bases are TGTGCCAGCAGCGTAGAGGGACAGGGACTATCCTACGAGCAGTACTTC. Protein: CASSVEGQGLSYEQYF.